The rows below give T cell receptor beta chains drawn from one sample of a study of radiotherapy plus CTLA-4 blockade in lung cancer. Clones were sequenced by immunoSEQ multiplex PCR, and TCRdb holds only the in-frame ones, with some missing. This table has 25,000 to 35,000 clones, around 80% appearing once. Specimen: peripheral blood, collected from a patient treated with radiotherapy plus ipilimumab. The receptors stem from a human donor with non-small cell lung cancer who had stable disease on radiotherapy plus ipilimumab. The CDR3 runs from the conserved cysteine through the conserved F or W. The order of the fields is V gene, clone size, D gene, J gene, CDR3 DNA, CDR3 protein. A D gene is named only where the DNA matches it firmly. A clone size is listed for some rows: how often the clone was seen (once, few, many), or a class if it is expanded.

TRBV15,-,-,TRBJ1-1,TGTGCCACCAGTGGGGGTCAGGGGAGGACTGAAGCTTTCTTT,CATSGGQGRTEAFF
TRBV5-4,-,-,TRBJ2-2,TGTGCCAGCAGCTTAGATCCGAACACCGGGGAGCTGTTTTTT,CASSLDPNTGELFF
TRBV5-1,-,-,TRBJ1-5,TGCGCCAGCAGCTTGGTCCCGGGAGATGGTCAGCCCCAGCATTTT,CASSLVPGDGQPQHF
TRBV30,-,-,TRBJ1-1,TGTGCCTGGAGGGACAGAGGTGGTAGGACTGAAGCTTTCTTT,CAWRDRGGRTEAFF
TRBV16,-,TRBD1,TRBJ1-5,TGTGCCAGCAGCCAAGACGGGACAGCTTATCAGCCCCAGCATTTT,CASSQDGTAYQPQHF
TRBV5-1,-,-,TRBJ2-1,TGCGCCAGCAGCTTGAACGGGGGTTCCTACAATGAGCAGTTCTTC,CASSLNGGSYNEQFF
TRBV2,-,-,TRBJ2-1,TGTGCCAGCAGCCCCCTCCATGAGCAGTTCTTC,CASSPLHEQFF
TRBV6-5,-,-,TRBJ1-5,TGTGCCAGCAAGGGCCCTGGGGGTCAGCCCCAGCATTTT,CASKGPGGQPQHF
TRBV6-5,few,-,TRBJ2-1,TGTGCCAGCAGCACCCAGCGGTACAATGAGCAGTTCTTC,CASSTQRYNEQFF
TRBV6-5,-,TRBD1,TRBJ1-5,TGTGCCAGCAGTTACGGACAGGGTATCCAGCCCCAGCATTTT,CASSYGQGIQPQHF
TRBV30,-,TRBD2,TRBJ2-5,TGTGCCTGGACTCGCGGGGGGGCTACGGAGACCCAGTACTTC,CAWTRGGATETQYF
TRBV19,-,-,TRBJ1-3,TGTGCCAGTACCCTGACGGAGCCTGGAAACACCATATATTTT,CASTLTEPGNTIYF
TRBV19,-,-,TRBJ1-5,TGTGCCAGTAGTGAACAGAGCAATCAGCCCCAGCATTTT,CASSEQSNQPQHF
TRBV9,few,TRBD1,TRBJ1-6,TGTGCCAGCAGCTCACAGGGGGGCTATTCACCCCTCCACTTT,CASSSQGGYSPLHF
TRBV4-3,-,-,TRBJ2-4,TGCGCCAGCAGCCAAGACAGGGATAGAAACATTCAGTACTTC,CASSQDRDRNIQYF
TRBV7-2,-,-,TRBJ2-7,TGTGCCAGCAGCCCCCGGCGCAACGAGCAGTACTTC,CASSPRRNEQYF
TRBV7-9,once,-,TRBJ1-1,TGTGCCAGCAGCCCCAATCCCGGGGGTGCAGGAGCTTTGAACACTGAAGCTTTCTTT,CASSPNPGGAGALNTEAFF
TRBV19,-,TRBD1,TRBJ1-5,TGTGCCAGTAGCGGCGGGACAGGGGTCGGGCAGCCCCAGCATTTT,CASSGGTGVGQPQHF
TRBV6-5,-,-,TRBJ1-6,TGTGCCAGCAGTAGAACAAGATCACCCCTCCACTTT,CASSRTRSPLHF
TRBV19,once,-,TRBJ2-5,TGTGCCAGTAGGGGGGGTGAGACCCAGTACTTC,CASRGGETQYF
TRBV4-3,-,TRBD1,TRBJ1-2,TGCGCCAGTCGCAGCTTGGGACAGTTGAACTATGGCTACACCTTC,CASRSLGQLNYGYTF
TRBV19,-,TRBD1,TRBJ1-2,TGTGCCAGTTTCCATCCTCGGATGGGACAGAAGGGGTCTAACTATGGCTACACCTTC,CASFHPRMGQKGSNYGYTF
TRBV23-1,-,-,TRBJ1-2,TGCGCCAGCAGTCAAAAAACCCAAACCGGGGCTAACTATGGCTACACCTTC,CASSQKTQTGANYGYTF
TRBV7-2,-,-,TRBJ2-1,TGTGCCAGCAGCCCGGGGCCTGGGGATGAGCAGTTCTTC,CASSPGPGDEQFF
TRBV18,few,-,TRBJ1-4,TGTGCCAGCTCACCACCCGGGTCAACAACTAATGAAAAACTGTTTTTT,CASSPPGSTTNEKLFF
TRBV11-3,-,-,TRBJ1-1,TGTGCCAGCAGTCACGGACGGCTGAACACTGAAGCTTTCTTT,CASSHGRLNTEAFF
TRBV7-3,-,-,TRBJ1-2,TGTGCCAGCAGCTTAATGGCAGACTCACCTAATGGCTACACCTTC,CASSLMADSPNGYTF
TRBV6-6,-,-,TRBJ1-2,TGTGCCAGCAGCCCCCGTGACAAGCTGCTCTATGGCTACACCTTC,CASSPRDKLLYGYTF
TRBV5-6,-,-,TRBJ1-3,TGTGCCAGCAGCGCCGGGACGTTCGGAAACACCATATATTTT,CASSAGTFGNTIYF
TRBV15,-,-,TRBJ2-7,TGTGCCACCGCGCAAGGGCTCTCGGGCTCCTACGAGCAGTACTTC,CATAQGLSGSYEQYF
TRBV28,-,TRBD1,TRBJ1-6,TGTGCCAGCAGGCCGGGACAGGGGAATTCACCCCTCCACTTT,CASRPGQGNSPLHF
TRBV6-5,once,TRBD2,TRBJ2-7,TGTGCCAGCAGTTACTTTTGGTTGACTAGCTCCCTCGAGCAGTACTTC,CASSYFWLTSSLEQYF
TRBV5-4,-,-,TRBJ2-4,TGTGCCAGCCAGGGGGGGGACATTCAGTACTTC,CASQGGDIQYF
TRBV7-2,-,TRBD2,TRBJ2-7,TGTGCCAGCACCGTGAGTAGCGGGGGCTACGAGCAGTACTTC,CASTVSSGGYEQYF
TRBV19,medium-sized,-,TRBJ1-6,TGTGCCAGTAGTACCGGCGACTTCGGGACACGGACAGCCCTCCACTTT,CASSTGDFGTRTALHF
TRBV6-5,-,-,TRBJ1-5,TGTGCCAGCAAAGAGACAGTGACTTATCAGCCCCAGCATTTT,CASKETVTYQPQHF
TRBV30,-,-,TRBJ2-7,TGTGCCTGGAGTTCGAATTACGAGCAGTACTTC,CAWSSNYEQYF
TRBV27,-,-,TRBJ1-1,TGTGCCAGCAGTTTCTTAGGGGCGAACACTGAAGCTTTCTTT,CASSFLGANTEAFF
TRBV28,-,-,TRBJ1-5,TGTGCCAGCACCTCGGGGGGTCAGCCCCAGCATTTT,CASTSGGQPQHF
TRBV7-3,-,TRBD1,TRBJ1-1,TGTGCCAGCAGCTTAATGACAGGGCCCACTGAAGCTTTCTTT,CASSLMTGPTEAFF
TRBV5-4,-,-,TRBJ2-7,TGTGCCAGCAGCTTGATGGCAGCTTACGAGCAGTACTTC,CASSLMAAYEQYF